The subject of this entry is one TCR beta chain. Its antigen is not yet known. Base qualities are not at hand, and no much larger clone is one base apart. The germline V gene (reference sequence) sets CDR1 to SGHNT and CDR2 to YYREEE. The CDR3 contains 15 residues, cysteine and phenylalanine counted. CDR3 DNA is the only sequence kept; it has 45 bases, read in frame from the first base. Compared with germline, V lacks 5 bases and J lacks 6 bases; bases without a gene match: 5. This sample stems from a study of blood T cell repertoires in COVID-19 (TCRdb year 2020). For the wider study: Collaborator samples came from the United States, Italy and Spain and covered acute and convalescent phases of COVID-19. The material from the prospective study consisted of cDNA or gDNA derived from T cells, B-cell-depleted T cells, or PBMCs. Deeply sampled blood TCRbeta repertoires from subjects exposed to, actively infected with, or recovered from COVID-19 were included in the dataset. The repertoires were released in a freely available public database intended as a resource for research on the immune response to SARS-CoV-2. The samples were drawn from two sources: the first 160 participants of the ongoing ImmuneRACE study, and over 1,000 subjects contributed by 6 global collaborators. Nearly every sample came with metadata listing a de-identified subject ID, COVID-19 status, age in years and sex. HLA class I and class II types, where available, came from metadata supplied by the sample provider rather than from assay-based typing.

TCRbeta CDR3 regions were amplified from genomic DNA using the immunoSEQ Assay, a bias-controlled multiplex PCR. As for how the authors treated the data: Within the assay, amplification of reference gene primers was used to estimate how many nucleated cells each sample contained. To quantify the absolute abundance of each unique TCRbeta CDR3 rearrangement, sequence reads were collapsed and filtered. For each sample, productive Simpson clonality was calculated as the square root of Simpson's diversity index across productive rearrangements. TCRdb's version of the immuneACCESS table is confined to in-frame rearrangements and falls short of the full clone set. An unresolved V gene accounts for under half of the shortfall where checked; the remainder is of unknown origin. Clonal size and the V and J genes are those of that table, whereas D and trimming came from the DNA. Within this sample are 100,000 to 150,000 clones, with 86% of them counted one time only. Of the sample, approximately 10% is held by the ten largest clones.

Results the study describes overall, beyond this receptor: How much clinical and demographic metadata was included differed by source and by participant, and the metadata was provided uncurated.

One collaborating source in Seattle enrolled patients during active infection and followed them longitudinally through the course of disease. Each collaborating institution followed its own protocols to collect whole blood in K2EDTA tubes. For TCRbeta analysis, collaborator samples were shipped as frozen whole blood, as isolated PBMCs, or as DNA extracted from either sample type. This sequence was found in a woman in her seventies with COVID-19, enrolled during active disease. Recombination connected TRBV5-4 to TRBJ1-6; a stretch of 10 junction bases matches TRBD1. The sequencing input was peripheral blood. The encoded CDR3 is CASSIGQGVNSPLHF. The sequenced DNA: TGTGCCAGCAGTATCGGACAGGGGGTTAATTCACCCCTCCACTTT.